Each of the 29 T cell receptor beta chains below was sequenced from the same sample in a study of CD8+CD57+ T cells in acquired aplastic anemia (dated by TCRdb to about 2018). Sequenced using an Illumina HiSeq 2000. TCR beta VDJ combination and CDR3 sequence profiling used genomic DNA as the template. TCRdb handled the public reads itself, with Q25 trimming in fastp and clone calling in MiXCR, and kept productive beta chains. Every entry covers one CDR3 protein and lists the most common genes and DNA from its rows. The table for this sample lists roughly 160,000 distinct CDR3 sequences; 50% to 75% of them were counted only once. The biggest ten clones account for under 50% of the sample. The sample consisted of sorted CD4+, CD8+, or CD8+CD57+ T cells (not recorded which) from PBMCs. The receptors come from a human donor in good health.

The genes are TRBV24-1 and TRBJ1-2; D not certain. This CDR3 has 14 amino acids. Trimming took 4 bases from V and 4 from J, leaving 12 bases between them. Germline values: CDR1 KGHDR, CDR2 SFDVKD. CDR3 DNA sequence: TGTGCCACCAGTGAAGGACCCCCGGCCTATGGCTACACCTTC. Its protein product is CATSEGPPAYGYTF.

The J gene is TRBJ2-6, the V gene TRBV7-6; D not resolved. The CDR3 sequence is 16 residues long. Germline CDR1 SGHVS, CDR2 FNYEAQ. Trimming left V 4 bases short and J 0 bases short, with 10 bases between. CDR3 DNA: TGTGCCAGCAGCTCTCGACAAGGCTCTGGGGCCAACGTCCTGACTTTC. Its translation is CASSSRQGSGANVLTF.

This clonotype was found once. The CDR3 DNA reads as TGTGCCAGCAGAATCGGGACAGGGTATGGCTACACCTTC. It is translated as CASRIGTGYGYTF. The rearrangement uses TRBV7-2 and TRBJ1-2; TRBD1 matches 9 bases. The CDR3 extends over 13 amino acids. Germline V gives CDR1 SGHTA, CDR2 FQGNSA. The V segment lost 6 bases and the J segment 5 bases; nucleotides outside the gene matches: 4.

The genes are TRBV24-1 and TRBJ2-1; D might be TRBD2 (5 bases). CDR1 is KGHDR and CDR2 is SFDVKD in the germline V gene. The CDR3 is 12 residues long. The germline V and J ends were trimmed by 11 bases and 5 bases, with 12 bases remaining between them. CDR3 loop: CASGFVNNEQFF. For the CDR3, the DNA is TGTGCCAGCGGGTTCGTCAACAATGAGCAGTTCTTC.

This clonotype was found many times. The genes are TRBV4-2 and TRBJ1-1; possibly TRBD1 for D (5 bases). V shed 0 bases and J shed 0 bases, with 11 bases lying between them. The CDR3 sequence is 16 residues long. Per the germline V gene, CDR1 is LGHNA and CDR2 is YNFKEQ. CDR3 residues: CASSQDTGFMNTEAFF. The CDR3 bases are TGTGCCAGCAGCCAAGATACAGGATTCATGAACACTGAAGCTTTCTTT.

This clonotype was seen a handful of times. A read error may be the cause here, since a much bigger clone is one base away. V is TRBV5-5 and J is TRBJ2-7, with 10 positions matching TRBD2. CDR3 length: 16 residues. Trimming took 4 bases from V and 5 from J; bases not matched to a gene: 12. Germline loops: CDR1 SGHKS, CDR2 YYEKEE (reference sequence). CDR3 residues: CASSGLAEEAGNEQYF. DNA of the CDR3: TGTGCCAGCAGCGGACTAGCGGAAGAGGCGGGCAACGAGCAGTACTTC.

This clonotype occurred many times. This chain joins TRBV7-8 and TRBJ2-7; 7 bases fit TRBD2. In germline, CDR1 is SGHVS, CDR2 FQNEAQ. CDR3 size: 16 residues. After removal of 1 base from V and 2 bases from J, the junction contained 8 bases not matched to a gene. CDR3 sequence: CASSLGGGLVTYEQYF. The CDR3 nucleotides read TGTGCCAGCAGCTTAGGGGGGGGATTAGTAACCTACGAGCAGTACTTC.

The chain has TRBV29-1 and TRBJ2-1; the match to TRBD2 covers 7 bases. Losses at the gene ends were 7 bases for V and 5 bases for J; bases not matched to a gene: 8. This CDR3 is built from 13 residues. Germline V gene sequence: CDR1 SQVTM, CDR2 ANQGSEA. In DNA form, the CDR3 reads TGCAGCGAGAAGGCTAGCGGTAACAATGAGCAGTTCTTC. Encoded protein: CSEKASGNNEQFF.

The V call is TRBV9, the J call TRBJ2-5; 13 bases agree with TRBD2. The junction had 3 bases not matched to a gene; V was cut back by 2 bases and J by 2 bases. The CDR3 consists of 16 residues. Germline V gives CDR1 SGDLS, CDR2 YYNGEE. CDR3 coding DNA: TGTGCCAGCAGCGTCGGGACTAGCGGGACTCAAGAGACCCAGTACTTC. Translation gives CASSVGTSGTQETQYF.

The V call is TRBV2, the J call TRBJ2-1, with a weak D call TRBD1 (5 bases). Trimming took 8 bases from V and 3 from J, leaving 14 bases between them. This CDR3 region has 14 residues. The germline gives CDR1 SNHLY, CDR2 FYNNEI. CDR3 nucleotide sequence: TGTGCCAGCCCCGGCAGGGCGGTCTACAATGAGCAGTTCTTC. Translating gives CASPGRAVYNEQFF. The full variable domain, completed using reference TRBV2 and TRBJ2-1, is EPEVTQTPSHQVTQMGQEVILRCVPISNHLYFYWYRQILGQKVEFLVSFYNNEISEKSEIFDDQFSVERPDGSNFTLKIRSTKLEDSAMYFCASPGRAVYNEQFFGPGTRLTVL.

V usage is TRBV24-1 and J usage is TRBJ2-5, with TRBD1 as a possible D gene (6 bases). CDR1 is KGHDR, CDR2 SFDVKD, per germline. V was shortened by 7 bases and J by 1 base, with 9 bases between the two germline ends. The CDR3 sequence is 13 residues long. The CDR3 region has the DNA TGTGCCACCAGCAAAGGGGGCCAAGAGACCCAGTACTTC. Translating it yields CATSKGGQETQYF.

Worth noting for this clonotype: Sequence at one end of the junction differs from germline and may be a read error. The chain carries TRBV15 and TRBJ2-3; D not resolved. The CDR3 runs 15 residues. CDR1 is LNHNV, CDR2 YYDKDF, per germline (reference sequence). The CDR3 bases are TGTGCCACCGCTAAGGAGCGCGGTGCCACAGTTACGCAGTATTTT. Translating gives CATAKERGATVTQYF.

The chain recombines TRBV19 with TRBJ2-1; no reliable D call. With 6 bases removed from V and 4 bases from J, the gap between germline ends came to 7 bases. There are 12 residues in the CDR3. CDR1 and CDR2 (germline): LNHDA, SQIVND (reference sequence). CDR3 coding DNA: TGTGCCAGTAGCAGACAATACAATGAGCAGTTCTTC. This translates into CASSRQYNEQFF.

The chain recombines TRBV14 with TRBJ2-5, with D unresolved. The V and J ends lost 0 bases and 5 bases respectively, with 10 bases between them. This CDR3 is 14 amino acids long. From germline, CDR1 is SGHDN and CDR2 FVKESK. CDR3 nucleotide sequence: TGTGCCAGCAGCCAAGAAGCACATAGGGAGACCCAGTACTTC. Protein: CASSQEAHRETQYF.

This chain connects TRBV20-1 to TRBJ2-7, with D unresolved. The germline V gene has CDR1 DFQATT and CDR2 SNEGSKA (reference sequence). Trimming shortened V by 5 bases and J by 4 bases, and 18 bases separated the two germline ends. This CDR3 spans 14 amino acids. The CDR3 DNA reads TGCAGTGCTGCCCCTAGTATCGAGATGTACGAGCAGTACTTC. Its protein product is CSAAPSIEMYEQYF.

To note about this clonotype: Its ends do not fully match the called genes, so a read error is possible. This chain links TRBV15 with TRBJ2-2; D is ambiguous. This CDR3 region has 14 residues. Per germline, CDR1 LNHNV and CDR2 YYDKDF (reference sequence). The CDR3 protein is CTTSPDPIAGELFF. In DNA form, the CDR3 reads TGTACCACCAGCCCAGATCCAATCGCCGGGGAGCTGTTTTTT.

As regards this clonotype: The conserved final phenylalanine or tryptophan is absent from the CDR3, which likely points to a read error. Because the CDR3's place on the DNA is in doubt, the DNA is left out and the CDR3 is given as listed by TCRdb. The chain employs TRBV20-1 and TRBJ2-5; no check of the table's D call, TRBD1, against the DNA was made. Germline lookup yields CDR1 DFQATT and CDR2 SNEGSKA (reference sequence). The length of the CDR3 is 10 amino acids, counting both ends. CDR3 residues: CSARDGGQNT.

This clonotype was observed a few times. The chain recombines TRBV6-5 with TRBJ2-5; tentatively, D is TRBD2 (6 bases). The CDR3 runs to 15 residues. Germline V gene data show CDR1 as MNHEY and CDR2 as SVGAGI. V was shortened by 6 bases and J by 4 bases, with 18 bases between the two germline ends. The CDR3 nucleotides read TGTGCCAGCAGGCCCCGGGAGACCGGAGGAGAGACCCAGTACTTC. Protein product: CASRPRETGGETQYF.

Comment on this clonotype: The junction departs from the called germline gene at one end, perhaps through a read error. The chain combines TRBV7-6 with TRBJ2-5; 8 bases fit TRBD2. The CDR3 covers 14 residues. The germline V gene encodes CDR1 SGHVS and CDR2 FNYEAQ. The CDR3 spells CASSVAGWKETQYF. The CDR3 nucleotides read TGTGCCAGCAGCGTAGCGGGGTGGAAAGAGACCCAGTACTTC.

CDR3 DNA sequence: TGCAGTGCTAGACGCTTACAGGGACGTGAAGCTTTCTTT. This translates into CSARRLQGREAFF. The gene calls are TRBV20-1 and TRBJ1-1; a possible D gene is TRBD1 (6 bases). The germline V gene has CDR1 DFQATT and CDR2 SNEGSKA (reference sequence). The CDR3 contains 13 residues. V lost 2 bases and J 7 bases, leaving 14 bases between the germline ends.

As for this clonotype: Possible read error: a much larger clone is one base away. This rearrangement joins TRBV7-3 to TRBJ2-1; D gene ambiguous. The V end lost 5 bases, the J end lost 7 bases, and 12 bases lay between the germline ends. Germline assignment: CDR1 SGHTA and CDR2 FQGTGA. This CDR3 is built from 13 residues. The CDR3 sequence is CASSEVGLNEQFF. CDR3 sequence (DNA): TGTGCCAGCAGCGAAGTCGGCCTTAATGAGCAGTTCTTC.

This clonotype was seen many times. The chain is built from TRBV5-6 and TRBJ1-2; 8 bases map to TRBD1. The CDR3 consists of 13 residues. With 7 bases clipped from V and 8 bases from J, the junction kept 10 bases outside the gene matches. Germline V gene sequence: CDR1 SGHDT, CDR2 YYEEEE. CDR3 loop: CASSTGGSLGYTF. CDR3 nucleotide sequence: TGTGCCAGCTCTACAGGGGGATCTCTAGGCTACACCTTC.

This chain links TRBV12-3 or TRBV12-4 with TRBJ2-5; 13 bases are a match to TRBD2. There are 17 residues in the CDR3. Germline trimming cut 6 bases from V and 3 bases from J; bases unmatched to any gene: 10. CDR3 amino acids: CASSYTGTSGEKETQYF. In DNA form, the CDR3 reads TGTGCCAGCAGCTATACCGGGACTAGCGGGGAGAAAGAGACCCAGTACTTC.

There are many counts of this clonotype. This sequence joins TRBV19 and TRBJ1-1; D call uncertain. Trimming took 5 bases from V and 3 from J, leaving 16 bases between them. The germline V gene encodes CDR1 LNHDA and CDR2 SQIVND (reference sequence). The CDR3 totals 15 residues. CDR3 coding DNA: TGTGCCAGTAGTGACCCCTCCCGGGAGGACACTGAAGCTTTCTTT. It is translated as CASSDPSREDTEAFF.

DNA of the CDR3: TGTGCCAGCAGCTTAGGGGGCCAGTGGGAGACCCAGTACTTC. Protein product: CASSLGGQWETQYF. The chain has TRBV7-2 and TRBJ2-5, with D perhaps matching TRBD1 (5 bases). V was shortened by 1 base and J by 5 bases, with 11 bases between the two germline ends. The CDR3 consists of 14 residues. The germline gives CDR1 SGHTA, CDR2 FQGNSA.

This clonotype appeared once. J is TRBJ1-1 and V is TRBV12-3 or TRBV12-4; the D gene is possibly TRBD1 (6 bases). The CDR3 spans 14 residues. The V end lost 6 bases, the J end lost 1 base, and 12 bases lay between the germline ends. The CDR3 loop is CASRMTGTNTEAFF. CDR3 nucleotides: TGTGCCAGCAGGATGACAGGAACGAACACTGAAGCTTTCTTT.

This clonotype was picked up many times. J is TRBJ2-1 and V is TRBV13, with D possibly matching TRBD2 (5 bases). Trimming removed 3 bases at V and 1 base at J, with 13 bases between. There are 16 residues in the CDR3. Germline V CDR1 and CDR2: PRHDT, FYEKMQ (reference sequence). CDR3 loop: CASSFLTSGSYNEQFF. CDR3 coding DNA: TGTGCCAGCAGCTTCTTAACTAGTGGGTCCTACAATGAGCAGTTCTTC.

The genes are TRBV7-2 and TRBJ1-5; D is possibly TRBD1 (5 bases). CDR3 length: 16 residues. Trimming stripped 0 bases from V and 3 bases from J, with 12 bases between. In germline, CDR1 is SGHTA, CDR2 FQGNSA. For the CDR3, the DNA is TGTGCCAGCAGCTTAGCGGCGGGCAGGGTCAATCAGCCCCAGCATTTT. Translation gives CASSLAAGRVNQPQHF.

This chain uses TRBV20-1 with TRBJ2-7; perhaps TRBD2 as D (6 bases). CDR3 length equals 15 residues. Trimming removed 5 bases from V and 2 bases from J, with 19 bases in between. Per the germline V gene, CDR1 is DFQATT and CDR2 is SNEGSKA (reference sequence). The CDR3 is CSAAPHTGVPYEQYF. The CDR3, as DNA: TGCAGTGCTGCCCCTCACACGGGAGTCCCCTACGAGCAGTACTTC.